The sequence of this T cell receptor beta chain was determined in a study of beta chain features in type 1 diabetes. Study findings and constraints: Across all four CD4+ subsets, people with type 1 diabetes showed modestly shorter TCRB CDR3s.

The ends were cut back, 2 bases at V and 4 bases at J, with 18 bases in the middle. The CDR3 runs to 18 residues. Germline V lookup: CDR1 SNHLY, CDR2 FYNNEI. Expressed TCRB transcripts got sequenced, as all isolated RNA was reverse transcribed. The table came from immunoSEQ multiplex PCR; TCRdb's copy has only in-frame clones and leaves some out. The sample has under 850,000 clones, about an eighth seen once; the top ten hold 0.022%. This clone showed up just a few times. Its antigen is currently unknown. The clonotype was recovered from a man in his late teens or twenties with type 1 diabetes. The V gene is TRBV2, the J gene TRBJ1-6; D remains ambiguous. Sequencing was done on a sample of naive CD4+ T cells from blood. The CDR3 DNA sequence: TGTGCCAGCAGTGAACCCTCGCCTGAAAGAAAGTATAATTCACCCCTCCACTTT. This codes for CASSEPSPERKYNSPLHF.